Below, 24 T cell receptor beta chains from the same sample are listed, as sequenced in a study of somatic mutations in cytotoxic T cells in rheumatoid arthritis. Clones were read by immunoSEQ multiplex PCR, and TCRdb kept only the in-frame ones, dropping some. The table includes more than 12,000 clones, about three quarters detected once. The source material was CD8+ T cells sorted from blood. The receptors were sampled from an adult with rheumatoid arthritis.

The chain has TRBV19 and TRBJ2-5; D not resolved. CDR3 size: 13 residues. The germline CDR1 and CDR2 sequences are LNHDA and SQIVND (reference sequence). V dropped 4 bases and J dropped 0 bases, with 6 bases sitting between them. CDR3 sequence reads: CASSTGYQETQYF. The CDR3 DNA follows: TGTGCCAGTAGTACTGGGTACCAAGAGACCCAGTACTTC.

This clone was found a few times. CDR3 nucleotides: TGTGCCAGCAGGCAACAGGGACAAGAGACCCAGTACTTC. This gives the protein CASRQQGQETQYF. The chain couples TRBV7-9 to TRBJ2-5, with TRBD1 as a possible D gene (6 bases). Trimming took 6 bases from V and 2 from J, leaving 10 bases between them. This CDR3 comprises 13 residues. The germline V gene has CDR1 SEHNR and CDR2 FQNEAQ (reference sequence).

This clone has a single count. V gene TRBV2 combines with J gene TRBJ2-7, with D hard to call. Germline V gene sequence: CDR1 SNHLY, CDR2 FYNNEI. V was clipped by 6 bases and J by 5 bases, with 11 bases between them. The CDR3 spans 12 residues. The CDR3 is CASRVRVHEQYF. CDR3 DNA sequence: TGTGCCAGCAGGGTAAGGGTACACGAGCAGTACTTC.

The V and J genes are TRBV29-1 and TRBJ2-7; 7 bases are shared with TRBD1. The CDR3 is 14 amino acids. Germline trimming cut 3 bases from V and 4 bases from J; bases unmatched to any gene: 9. The V gene's germline CDR1 is SQVTM and CDR2 ANQGSEA. CDR3 coding DNA: TGCAGCGTTGATGGGGGCACAGGGGATTACGAGCAGTACTTC. It specifies CSVDGGTGDYEQYF.

This chain connects TRBV7-9 to TRBJ1-4, with D possibly being TRBD1 (6 bases). CDR1 and CDR2 (germline): SEHNR, FQNEAQ (reference sequence). This CDR3 has 16 residues. The V gene lost 2 bases and the J gene lost 4 bases, with 14 bases spanning the gap. DNA for the CDR3: TGTGCCAGCAGCTTAATCCCAGACAGGCATAATGAAAAACTGTTTTTT. Amino acids: CASSLIPDRHNEKLFF.

V and J are TRBV7-2 and TRBJ2-7; 10 nucleotides agree with TRBD1. After removal of 1 base from V and 0 bases from J, the junction contained 6 bases not matched to a gene. The CDR3 contains 17 residues. Germline CDR1 is SGHTA and CDR2 is FQGNSA. CDR3 coding DNA: TGTGCCAGCAGCTTAGGGACAGGGGGGGTTAGCTCCTACGAGCAGTACTTC. Translated, it gives CASSLGTGGVSSYEQYF. The complete variable domain, with remaining parts taken from reference TRBV7-2 and TRBJ2-7, reads GAGVSQSPSNKVTEKGKDVELRCDPISGHTALYWYRQSLGQGLEFLIYFQGNSAPDKSGLPSDRFSAERTGGSVSTLTIQRTQQEDSAVYLCASSLGTGGVSSYEQYFGPGTRLTVT.

This clone was seen only a few times. The rearrangement uses TRBV15 and TRBJ2-5; D may match TRBD1 or TRBD2 (5 bases each). Looked up from germline, CDR1 is LNHNV and CDR2 is YYDKDF (reference sequence). V dropped 0 bases and J dropped 3 bases, with 11 bases sitting between them. This CDR3 is 15 amino acids long. CDR3 region: CATSRDSGDEETQYF. The DNA for the CDR3 is TGTGCCACCAGCAGAGATAGTGGGGACGAAGAGACCCAGTACTTC.

The chain couples TRBV27 to TRBJ1-6; D unclear. There are 12 residues in the CDR3. Deletions cut 3 bases from V and 7 bases from J, with 4 bases between. Germline V gene sequence: CDR1 MNHEY, CDR2 SMNVEV (reference sequence). In DNA, the CDR3 is TGTGCCAGCAGTTTCCCCAATTCACCCCTCCACTTT. Its translation is CASSFPNSPLHF.

This CDR3 reads CASSPNTGANTEAFF. In DNA form, the CDR3 reads TGTGCCAGCAGCCCCAATACAGGGGCCAACACTGAAGCTTTCTTT. The chain carries TRBV7-9 and TRBJ1-1, with 7 bases matching TRBD1. V lost 5 bases, J lost 2 bases, and 8 bases stayed unmatched. The germline CDR1 and CDR2 sequences are SEHNR and FQNEAQ (reference sequence). The CDR3 extends over 15 amino acids.

The chain combines TRBV5-4 with TRBJ2-7; maybe TRBD1 (6 bases). Trimming shortened V by 5 bases and J by 6 bases, and 15 bases separated the two germline ends. Germline CDR1 reads SGHNT; CDR2 reads YYREEE (reference sequence). The CDR3 is 13 residues long. The DNA for the CDR3 is TGTGCCAGCAGGGGGGCAGGGGCGCCCGAGCAGTACTTC. This codes for CASRGAGAPEQYF.

V and J are TRBV19 and TRBJ2-2; possibly TRBD2 for D (6 bases). Germline-derived CDR1 and CDR2 are LNHDA and SQIVND (reference sequence). The CDR3 consists of 13 residues. V was cut by 5 bases and J by 4 bases, with 8 bases left in between. CDR3 bases: TGTGCCAGTAGTGCGGGGTCCACCGGGGAGCTGTTTTTT. It encodes CASSAGSTGELFF.

This clone has only one observation. This chain uses TRBV18 with TRBJ1-2, with TRBD1 matching over 12 bases. The germline gives CDR1 KGHSH, CDR2 LQKENI. The CDR3 covers 15 residues. V lost 0 bases to trimming and J lost 8 bases; unmatched junction nucleotides: 4. CDR3 sequence reads: CASSPPGQGARGYTF. Written as DNA, the CDR3 is TGTGCCAGCTCACCACCGGGACAGGGGGCTCGGGGCTACACCTTC.

The chain recombines TRBV21-1 with TRBJ1-2; the listed D gene, TRBD1, was not tested against the DNA. TRBV21-1 is designated a pseudogene. This CDR3 spans 12 amino acids. CDR3 in amino acids: CASSSWAYGYTF. CDR3 DNA sequence: TGTGCCAGCAGTTCCTGGGCCTATGGCTACACCTTC.

CDR3 sequence: CASSLGRASQETQYF. The CDR3 nucleotides read TGTGCCAGCAGCTTAGGGAGAGCCTCCCAAGAGACCCAGTACTTC. The V gene is TRBV13, the J gene TRBJ2-5; D is unresolved. CDR1 is PRHDT, CDR2 FYEKMQ, per germline (reference sequence). The CDR3 loop spans 15 amino acids. The germline V and J ends were trimmed by 0 bases and 1 base, with 9 bases remaining between them.

This rearrangement joins TRBV6-5 to TRBJ1-1; D not resolved. The CDR3 runs 11 residues. V was cut by 4 bases and J by 11 bases, with 11 bases left in between. From germline, CDR1 is MNHEY and CDR2 SVGAGI. The CDR3 reads CASSSGLVAFF. In DNA form, the CDR3 reads TGTGCCAGCAGTTCCGGGCTGGTGGCTTTCTTT.

Remarks on this clone: One junction end does not reproduce the germline sequence, and a read error may be involved. V usage is TRBV4-3 and J usage is TRBJ2-7; 9 bases are shared with TRBD1. CDR3 length: 14 residues. Germline V CDR1 and CDR2: LGHNA, YSLEER. The DNA of the CDR3 is TGCGTCAGCAGCCCCCGGGACAGGGCCAATGAGCAGTACTTC. Amino acid sequence: CVSSPRDRANEQYF.

The V and J genes are TRBV4-2 and TRBJ2-1; D perhaps matches TRBD2 (5 bases). The V end lost 1 base, the J end lost 3 bases, and 7 bases lay between the germline ends. Germline V gene data show CDR1 as LGHNA and CDR2 as YNFKEQ. This CDR3 has 14 residues. The CDR3 protein is CASSQGTLYNEQFF. The CDR3 DNA reads TGTGCCAGCAGCCAAGGGACTCTCTACAATGAGCAGTTCTTC.

The chain recombines TRBV27 with TRBJ1-5; D may be TRBD1 (6 bases). CDR1 is MNHEY, CDR2 SMNVEV, per germline (reference sequence). CDR3 length: 17 amino acids. With 5 bases removed from V and 3 bases from J, the gap between germline ends came to 20 bases. CDR3 in amino acids: CASSRKGSGQINQPQHF. CDR3 bases: TGTGCCAGCAGTCGAAAAGGTAGCGGACAGATCAATCAGCCCCAGCATTTT.

The chain employs TRBV4-1 and TRBJ2-7; 9 bases line up with TRBD1. The J segment lost 4 bases and the V segment lost 4 bases, leaving 11 bases of the junction unmatched. This CDR3 is 16 amino acids long. From germline, CDR1 is MGHRA and CDR2 YSYEKL. In DNA, the CDR3 is TGCGCCAGCAGCCTCCGGGGCGGGACAGGGCTTTACGAGCAGTACTTC. Its protein is CASSLRGGTGLYEQYF.

This clone was counted only a few times. This chain joins TRBV7-7 and TRBJ1-1, with D possibly matching TRBD1 (5 bases). Germline lookup yields CDR1 SSHAT and CDR2 FNYEAQ (reference sequence). CDR3 length equals 13 residues. V lost 6 bases and J lost 3, with 11 bases in between. CDR3 loop: CASRGEGYTEAFF. DNA of the CDR3: TGTGCCAGCAGAGGGGAGGGATACACTGAAGCTTTCTTT.

The V gene is TRBV27, the J gene TRBJ2-3, with D perhaps matching TRBD1 (5 bases). The CDR3 length is 14 residues. CDR1 is MNHEY and CDR2 is SMNVEV in the germline V gene (reference sequence). The V and J ends lost 2 bases and 5 bases respectively, with 11 bases between them. The CDR3 region has the DNA TGTGCCAGCAGTTTAACGCCAGGGCTAGATACGCAGTATTTT. This encodes CASSLTPGLDTQYF.

The CDR3 nucleotides read TGTGCCAGTAGTATAAGTAGCGGGGGGGGCACAGATACGCAGTATTTT. Translation gives CASSISSGGGTDTQYF. This rearrangement joins TRBV19 to TRBJ2-3; 11 bases match TRBD2. V lost 2 bases and J lost 1; bases outside the gene matches: 2. This CDR3 spans 16 amino acids. The germline CDR1 and CDR2 sequences are LNHDA and SQIVND (reference sequence).

V usage is TRBV28 and J usage is TRBJ2-2; either TRBD1 or TRBD2 may supply D (7 bases each). Germline loops: CDR1 MDHEN, CDR2 SYDVKM. This CDR3 spans 15 amino acids. The ends were cut back, 4 bases at V and 4 bases at J, with 13 bases in the middle. CDR3 in amino acids: CASSSPGGGTGELFF. Here the CDR3 DNA reads TGTGCCAGCAGTTCCCCAGGGGGGGGCACCGGGGAGCTGTTTTTT.

The V call is TRBV7-7, the J call TRBJ1-5; no clear D. The CDR3 runs 13 residues. CDR1 is SSHAT and CDR2 is FNYEAQ in the germline V gene (reference sequence). With 1 base removed from V and 4 bases from J, the gap between germline ends came to 5 bases. The CDR3 region is CASSLDINQPQHF. CDR3 nucleotides: TGTGCCAGCAGCTTAGACATTAATCAGCCCCAGCATTTT.